The clone carrying this T cell receptor beta chain has a single count. This sample was taken from a study of blood T cell repertoires in COVID-19. Some clones are missing from TCRdb's copy, which holds only in-frame ones; the method was immunoSEQ multiplex PCR. The top ten hold approximately 9% of the sample, which has roughly 230,000 clones, about 83% seen once. This CDR3 has 13 amino acids. The V and J ends lost 4 bases and 4 bases respectively, with 9 bases between them. Per germline, CDR1 SGDLS and CDR2 YYNGEE. The chain carries TRBV9 and TRBJ2-4, with a tentative D call TRBD1 (6 bases). The TCR comes from a man aged 40-49 years with active or convalescent COVID-19. The sample taken for sequencing was peripheral blood. This chain's CDR3 is CASSRDIKNIQYF. CDR3 nucleotides: TGTGCCAGCAGCCGGGACATTAAAAACATTCAGTACTTC.